Listed below are T cell receptor beta chains from one sample, sequenced in a study of control samples from healthy donors and cancer patients. This table comes from immunoSEQ multiplex PCR, and its TCRdb copy is limited to in-frame clones, with some not included. The sample shows some 40,000 clones, around four fifths of them seen only once. The sample taken for sequencing was PBMCs. The receptors were gathered from a woman aged 60-75 years with lung cancer. CDR3s include the opening cysteine and the closing phenylalanine or tryptophan. A D gene is named only where the DNA matches it firmly. The size field is filled for only some rows; it gives once, few, many or a size class.

D: TRBD1; J: TRBJ1-2; size: -; V: TRBV19; DNA: TGTGCCAGTACCCCCGGACAGGGACTCTATGGCTACACCTTC; CDR3: CASTPGQGLYGYTF
D: -; J: TRBJ2-7; size: -; V: TRBV7-8; DNA: TGTGCCAGCAGCTTCAAGGGAGTGTCTAACTCCTACGAGCAGTACTTC; CDR3: CASSFKGVSNSYEQYF
D: -; J: TRBJ2-2; size: -; V: TRBV3-1/TRBV3-2; DNA: TGTGCCAGCAGCCAAGCCCGGGGAACCGGGGAGCTGTTTTTT; CDR3: CASSQARGTGELFF
D: -; J: TRBJ2-2; size: -; V: TRBV19; DNA: TGTGCCAGCTGGGTCGATGGGATTACCTCGAACACCGGGGAGCTGTTTTTT; CDR3: CASWVDGITSNTGELFF
D: TRBD2; J: TRBJ2-2; size: -; V: TRBV7-8; DNA: TGTGCCAGCAGCCTTCAGGGGACTAGTTTAACCGGGGAGCTGTTTTTT; CDR3: CASSLQGTSLTGELFF
D: -; J: TRBJ2-3; size: -; V: TRBV12-3/TRBV12-4; DNA: TGTGCCAGCAGTAGGAATAAAGCGCAGTATTTT; CDR3: CASSRNKAQYF
D: TRBD1; J: TRBJ1-5; size: -; V: TRBV19; DNA: TGTGCCAGTAGTGGGGGCCACAGGGGAGGTAGCAATCAGCCCCAGCATTTT; CDR3: CASSGGHRGGSNQPQHF
D: -; J: TRBJ2-7; size: -; V: TRBV7-3; DNA: TGTGCCAGCAGCTTAAACGGCAGGGCGATCTACGAGCAGTACTTC; CDR3: CASSLNGRAIYEQYF
D: -; J: TRBJ2-6; size: few; V: TRBV9; DNA: TGTGCCAGCAGCGTAGCGGGGGCTGGGGCCAACGTCCTGACTTTC; CDR3: CASSVAGAGANVLTF
D: TRBD2; J: TRBJ2-7; size: few; V: TRBV7-9; DNA: TGTGCCGCCCAGGAACTCGACGGCAGCGGGAGAAAGATCTACGAGCAGTACTTC; CDR3: CAAQELDGSGRKIYEQYF
D: TRBD1; J: TRBJ1-1; size: -; V: TRBV7-9; DNA: TGTGCCAGCAGCTTTCAGGGGGGCGCGATAGACACTGAAGCTTTCTTT; CDR3: CASSFQGGAIDTEAFF
D: TRBD2; J: TRBJ2-7; size: -; V: TRBV10-3; DNA: TGTGCCATCAGGAATAGCGGGGCCTACGAGCAGTACTTC; CDR3: CAIRNSGAYEQYF
D: TRBD2; J: TRBJ2-1; size: -; V: TRBV6-6; DNA: TGTGCCAGCAGTTACCCAGAGGTGCAGCGGGAGGATGAGCAGTTCTTC; CDR3: CASSYPEVQREDEQFF
D: -; J: TRBJ2-1; size: -; V: TRBV7-6; DNA: TGTGCCAGCAGTCGTTCCATCAGCTCCTACAATGAGCAGTTCTTC; CDR3: CASSRSISSYNEQFF
D: -; J: TRBJ1-4; size: -; V: TRBV9; DNA: TGTGCCAGCAGCTCCCAGGCTAATGAAAAACTGTTTTTT; CDR3: CASSSQANEKLFF
D: -; J: TRBJ1-1; size: -; V: TRBV11-2; DNA: TGTGCCAGCAGCTTCGGGGTCGGGGCTGAAGCTTTCTTT; CDR3: CASSFGVGAEAFF
D: -; J: TRBJ2-5; size: -; V: TRBV11-3; DNA: TGTGCCAGCAGCCGACAGTCCGGAGAGACCCAGTACTTC; CDR3: CASSRQSGETQYF
D: -; J: TRBJ2-7; size: -; V: TRBV9; DNA: TGTGCCAGCAGCCAGGCACAGGGCTCCTACGAGCAGTACTTC; CDR3: CASSQAQGSYEQYF
D: -; J: TRBJ2-2; size: -; V: TRBV6-6; DNA: TGTGCCAGCCTGGGAGGAGGTCACACCGGGGAGCTGTTTTTT; CDR3: CASLGGGHTGELFF
D: -; J: TRBJ1-2; size: medium-sized; V: TRBV15; DNA: TGTGCCACCAGCAGAGGGCCAGGGCCCTATGGCTACACCTTC; CDR3: CATSRGPGPYGYTF
D: -; J: TRBJ1-1; size: -; V: TRBV7-2; DNA: TGTGCCAGCAGCTTAGGAAGGCGGATGGGCTCTGAAGCTTTCTTT; CDR3: CASSLGRRMGSEAFF
D: -; J: TRBJ1-4; size: -; V: TRBV3-1/TRBV3-2; DNA: TGTGCCAGCAGCCTCTCCCAGGGCAAGGGGGAAAAACTGTTTTTT; CDR3: CASSLSQGKGEKLFF
D: -; J: TRBJ2-1; size: -; V: TRBV11-2; DNA: TGTGCCAGCAGCTCGGTACACGGACGATACAATGAGCAGTTCTTC; CDR3: CASSSVHGRYNEQFF
D: -; J: TRBJ2-6; size: once; V: TRBV7-9; DNA: TGTGCCAGCAAGAGGGCCCCGGGGGCCAACGTCCTGACTTTC; CDR3: CASKRAPGANVLTF
D: -; J: TRBJ2-7; size: -; V: TRBV12-3/TRBV12-4; DNA: TGTGCCAGCAGCATCGGACGGTACTACGAGCAGTACTTC; CDR3: CASSIGRYYEQYF
D: -; J: TRBJ2-1; size: -; V: TRBV7-9; DNA: TGTGCCAGCAGCTTATCAGATTTCCTGGCGGATGAGCAGTTCTTC; CDR3: CASSLSDFLADEQFF
D: TRBD2; J: TRBJ2-7; size: -; V: TRBV14; DNA: TGTGCCAGCAGCCAGAGCTCCCCGCTAGCGGGGACTTTCGAGCAGTACTTC; CDR3: CASSQSSPLAGTFEQYF
D: TRBD1; J: TRBJ1-1; size: -; V: TRBV10-3; DNA: TGTGCCATCAGTGAGCGGGACAGGGGAGAAGCTTTCTTT; CDR3: CAISERDRGEAFF
D: -; J: TRBJ2-2; size: -; V: TRBV3-1/TRBV3-2; DNA: TGTGCCAGCAGCCAAGAGGGCAGGGCCGGCGGGGAGCTGTTTTTT; CDR3: CASSQEGRAGGELFF
D: -; J: TRBJ2-2; size: -; V: TRBV13; DNA: TGTGCCAGCAGCGAGAGCACCGGGGAGCTGTTTTTT; CDR3: CASSESTGELFF
D: -; J: TRBJ2-7; size: -; V: TRBV9; DNA: TGTGCCAGCAGCGTAGGGGAGACTGTTAGCTCCTACGAGCAGTACTTC; CDR3: CASSVGETVSSYEQYF
D: -; J: TRBJ2-1; size: -; V: TRBV9; DNA: TGTGCCAGCAGCCTAGGAACTCGTTACTACAATGAGCAGTTCTTC; CDR3: CASSLGTRYYNEQFF
D: TRBD1; J: TRBJ2-7; size: -; V: TRBV28; DNA: TGTGCCAGCAGTTACCCTTTCGGGACAGGGCGCTACGAGCAGTACTTC; CDR3: CASSYPFGTGRYEQYF
D: -; J: TRBJ2-1; size: -; V: TRBV27; DNA: TGTGCCAGCGGGATGGGCGGGGCCAATGAGCAGTTCTTC; CDR3: CASGMGGANEQFF
D: TRBD1; J: TRBJ2-5; size: few; V: TRBV3-1/TRBV3-2; DNA: TGTGCCAGCAGCAGCACTCCGGGACAGGGCGAGGGGACCCAGTACTTC; CDR3: CASSSTPGQGEGTQYF
D: -; J: TRBJ2-1; size: medium-sized; V: TRBV29-1; DNA: TGCAGCGTTGGTGTTTCCCTCTACAATGAGCAGTTCTTC; CDR3: CSVGVSLYNEQFF
D: -; J: TRBJ2-5; size: -; V: TRBV7-7; DNA: TGTGCCAGCAGCTTATTTGGGGCGCAGGGTATAGGGTCCCAGTACTTC; CDR3: CASSLFGAQGIGSQYF
D: -; J: TRBJ2-2; size: -; V: TRBV11-2; DNA: TGTGCCAGCAGCTCCTCGGGGAGCGGGGAGCTGTTTTTT; CDR3: CASSSSGSGELFF
D: TRBD1; J: TRBJ1-6; size: -; V: TRBV7-3; DNA: TGTGCCAGCAGCGACAGACAGGGTTGGTCACCCCTCCACTTT; CDR3: CASSDRQGWSPLHF
D: TRBD1; J: TRBJ2-7; size: -; V: TRBV5-6; DNA: TGTGCCAGCAGCTTCACAGGGGGTCCTACCTACGAGCAGTACTTC; CDR3: CASSFTGGPTYEQYF
D: TRBD2; J: TRBJ2-3; size: -; V: TRBV4-1; DNA: TGCGCCAGCAGCCACTACTTTACTAGCGGGTCTCCCCGTGGGGCAGATACGCAGTATTTT; CDR3: CASSHYFTSGSPRGADTQYF
D: TRBD1; J: TRBJ2-1; size: -; V: TRBV12-5; DNA: TGTGCTAGTGGACCCCGGGACAGAAACTACAATGAGCAGTTCTTC; CDR3: CASGPRDRNYNEQFF
D: -; J: TRBJ1-3; size: -; V: TRBV2; DNA: TGTGCCAGCAGTCTAATACAGGTCCCCTCTGGAAACACCATATATTTT; CDR3: CASSLIQVPSGNTIYF
D: TRBD2; J: TRBJ2-1; size: -; V: TRBV9; DNA: TGTGCCAGCAGCCGTCTGACTAGCGGGCTTTACAATGAGCAGTTCTTC; CDR3: CASSRLTSGLYNEQFF
D: -; J: TRBJ1-1; size: once; V: TRBV10-3; DNA: TGTGCCATCAGTGGCAGTCTGTCGAACACTGAAGCTTTCTTT; CDR3: CAISGSLSNTEAFF
D: -; J: TRBJ2-4; size: -; V: TRBV6-1; DNA: TGTGCCAGCAGTGAAGAGGGCCGAGCCAAAAACATTCAGTACTTC; CDR3: CASSEEGRAKNIQYF
D: -; J: TRBJ1-1; size: -; V: TRBV11-1; DNA: TGTGCCAGCAGCAACGCGGGGGGTATTGAAGCTTTCTTT; CDR3: CASSNAGGIEAFF
D: TRBD2; J: TRBJ2-1; size: -; V: TRBV12-5; DNA: TGTGCTAGTGGTTTGGCCGGACTAGCGGGGAGCAATGAGCAGTTCTTC; CDR3: CASGLAGLAGSNEQFF
D: -; J: TRBJ1-1; size: -; V: TRBV5-4; DNA: TGTGCCAGCAGCTTGATAACAGGGTCATCTGAAGCTTTCTTT; CDR3: CASSLITGSSEAFF
D: -; J: TRBJ2-7; size: -; V: TRBV6-1; DNA: TGTGCCAGCAGTGAGAGGCTGTACGAGCAGTACTTC; CDR3: CASSERLYEQYF
D: -; J: TRBJ1-2; size: -; V: TRBV7-9; DNA: TGTGCCAGCAGCTTAGTTAACTCCGAACGCTATGGCTACACCTTC; CDR3: CASSLVNSERYGYTF
D: -; J: TRBJ2-7; size: -; V: TRBV11-2; DNA: TGTGCCAGCAGCGGCCTGATAGGAGCCTACGAGCAGTACTTC; CDR3: CASSGLIGAYEQYF
D: TRBD2; J: TRBJ2-2; size: few; V: TRBV4-1; DNA: TGCGCCAGCAGCCAAGATCGGTCGGGAGGCCGGAACGGGGAGCTGTTTTTT; CDR3: CASSQDRSGGRNGELFF
D: -; J: TRBJ1-1; size: -; V: TRBV19; DNA: TGTGCCAGTAGTATTCCCGAAGATGAAGCTTTCTTT; CDR3: CASSIPEDEAFF
D: -; J: TRBJ1-1; size: -; V: TRBV11-1; DNA: TGTGCCAGCAGCCGGACAGACACTGAAGCTTTCTTT; CDR3: CASSRTDTEAFF